The 11 T cell receptor beta chains below were found in one sample sequenced in a study of blood T cell repertoires in COVID-19. Clones were read by immunoSEQ multiplex PCR, and TCRdb kept only the in-frame ones, dropping some. The table lists fewer than 300,000 clones, approximately 86% of them singletons, with approximately 9.8% in the top ten. The sample was peripheral blood. The receptors here all came from a man aged 35 to 55 who had recovered from COVID-19.

The J gene is TRBJ1-2, the V gene TRBV27; D might be TRBD1 (6 bases). The V gene's germline CDR1 is MNHEY and CDR2 SMNVEV (reference sequence). The V and J ends lost 3 bases and 5 bases respectively, with 10 bases between them. CDR3 length: 13 residues. The CDR3 sequence: CASSFNTGYGYTF. The CDR3 bases are TGTGCCAGCAGTTTCAATACAGGGTATGGCTACACCTTC.

This chain connects TRBV15 to TRBJ2-5; possible D gene TRBD2, 6 bases. Trimming stripped 5 bases from V and 4 bases from J, with 14 bases between. The CDR3 is 14 residues long. Germline CDR1 is LNHNV and CDR2 is YYDKDF (reference sequence). DNA for the CDR3: TGTGCCACCAGCGCCGGGGGAGTATCAGAGACCCAGTACTTC. Residues: CATSAGGVSETQYF. Combining the CDR3 with reference TRBV15 and TRBJ2-5 gives the whole variable domain DAMVIQNPRYQVTQFGKPVTLSCSQTLNHNVMYWYQQKSSQAPKLLFHYYDKDFNNEADTPDNFQSRRPNTSFCFLDIRSPGLGDTAMYLCATSAGGVSETQYFGPGTRLLVL.

V gene TRBV4-3 combines with J gene TRBJ2-5, with D possibly being TRBD2 (6 bases). CDR3 length equals 19 residues. The germline V and J ends were trimmed by 0 bases and 5 bases, with 25 bases remaining between them. The germline CDR1 and CDR2 sequences are LGHNA and YSLEER. The CDR3 coding sequence is TGCGCCAGCAGCCAAGATCATGTCCTCGACACGGGGGTGGGGGAGACCCAGTACTTC. Encoded protein: CASSQDHVLDTGVGETQYF.

This clone showed up just once. This CDR3 reads CASRGQGLPYEQYF. CDR3 in DNA: TGTGCCAGCAGGGGACAGGGGCTTCCCTACGAGCAGTACTTC. The chain has TRBV27 and TRBJ2-7, with 10 nucleotides matching TRBD1. The V gene end was trimmed by 6 bases and the J gene end by 2 bases; junction bases not matched to a gene: 4. In germline, CDR1 is MNHEY, CDR2 SMNVEV (reference sequence). This CDR3 is built from 14 residues.

V and J are TRBV6-5 and TRBJ2-2; D is possibly TRBD1 (5 bases). Germline CDR1 reads MNHEY; CDR2 reads SVGAGI. Trimming cost V 6 bases and J 3 bases, with 8 bases left between them. This CDR3 comprises 13 residues. CDR3 region: CASRLQDTGELFF. As DNA, the CDR3 is TGTGCCAGCAGGCTACAGGACACCGGGGAGCTGTTTTTT.

The chain employs TRBV19 and TRBJ1-2, with 8 bases that match TRBD1. The CDR3 extends over 14 amino acids. Germline CDR1 reads LNHDA; CDR2 reads SQIVND (reference sequence). With 6 bases clipped from V and 6 bases from J, the junction kept 9 bases outside the gene matches. The CDR3 loop is CASSSGTGRDGYTF. DNA for the CDR3: TGTGCCAGTAGCTCCGGGACAGGTCGGGATGGCTACACCTTC.

This clone showed up many times. The chain links TRBV12-3 or TRBV12-4 to TRBJ1-1; D is unclear. The V end was cut by 4 bases, the J end by 3 bases, with 9 bases between. CDR3 size: 13 residues. CDR3 loop: CASSSRGDTEAFF. The CDR3 DNA reads TGTGCCAGCAGTTCTCGGGGAGACACTGAAGCTTTCTTT.

This chain uses TRBV27 with TRBJ1-4; D unresolved. Germline V gene data show CDR1 as MNHEY and CDR2 as SMNVEV (reference sequence). This CDR3 contains 15 residues. V gave up 6 bases and J gave up 4 bases, with 15 bases separating them. The CDR3 spells CASSPAGYDNEKLFF. CDR3 in DNA: TGTGCCAGCAGCCCCGCGGGGTATGATAATGAAAAACTGTTTTTT.

The chain links TRBV11-3 to TRBJ2-3, with 8 nucleotides matching TRBD1. The V and J ends lost 6 bases and 1 base, in that order; junction bases with no gene match: 6. The germline CDR1 and CDR2 sequences are SGHNT and YENEEA. This CDR3 is 15 amino acids long. CDR3 nucleotide sequence: TGTGCCAGCAGGCCCGGGACAGGCGGCACAGATACGCAGTATTTT. The encoded protein is CASRPGTGGTDTQYF.

This chain links TRBV27 with TRBJ1-2; 7 bases match TRBD1. Per germline, CDR1 MNHEY and CDR2 SMNVEV (reference sequence). V lost 8 bases to trimming and J lost 2 bases; unmatched junction nucleotides: 2. The CDR3 extends over 12 amino acids. CDR3 coding DNA: TGTGCCAGCGCAGGGGGAAACTATGGCTACACCTTC. As protein: CASAGGNYGYTF.

The V gene is TRBV6-2 or TRBV6-3, the J gene TRBJ1-2, with unresolved D. The CDR3 has 14 residues. Germline V gene data show CDR1 as MNHEY and CDR2 as SVGEGT. V was cut by 2 bases and J by 6 bases, with 13 bases left in between. CDR3 in amino acids: CASSYGFGQDGYTF. The DNA of the CDR3 is TGTGCCAGCAGTTACGGATTTGGTCAGGATGGCTACACCTTC.